This passage covers 25 T cell receptor beta chains from one sample sequenced in a study of cytomegalovirus exposure and HLA in healthy donors. Sequencing used immunoSEQ multiplex PCR; TCRdb keeps in-frame clones, though not all of them. The data contain roughly 70,000 clones, approximately 80% of them singletons. The source material was PBMCs. All receptors derive from a man younger than 40 in good health and CMV-seronegative.

The table lists this clone with a few counts. The CDR3 protein is CASSQDGRGGAGSPLHF. In DNA form, the CDR3 reads TGCGCCAGCAGCCAAGATGGCCGTGGGGGGGCCGGTTCACCCCTCCACTTT. V gene TRBV4-3 combines with J gene TRBJ1-6, with D perhaps TRBD1 (6 bases). V lost 0 bases and J lost 9, with 18 bases in between. This CDR3 is built from 17 residues. The germline CDR1 and CDR2 sequences are LGHNA and YSLEER.

The rearrangement joins TRBV7-9 to TRBJ2-7; weak D call: TRBD2 (6 bases). From germline, CDR1 is SEHNR and CDR2 FQNEAQ (reference sequence). CDR3 length: 15 amino acids. Trimming took off 5 bases at V and 3 bases at J, with 17 bases between the two ends. The CDR3 loop reads CASSPGRGYDYEQYF. The DNA of the CDR3 is TGTGCCAGCAGCCCCGGGCGGGGTTATGACTACGAGCAGTACTTC.

This chain uses TRBV7-3 with TRBJ2-2, with D possibly TRBD1 on 6 matching bases. V lost 5 bases to trimming and J lost 5 bases, with 9 bases between them. The CDR3 has 13 amino acids. The germline gives CDR1 SGHTA, CDR2 FQGTGA. The CDR3 nucleotides are TGTGCCAGCAGCGGAGACAGGACCGGGGAGCTGTTTTTT. Its translation is CASSGDRTGELFF.

The J gene is TRBJ2-5, the V gene TRBV5-6; D is possibly TRBD1 (6 bases). CDR1 is SGHDT, CDR2 YYEEEE, per germline. The CDR3 is 16 amino acids. Trimming pared 2 bases from V and 5 bases from J, leaving 19 bases between. The CDR3 reads CASSLGGAGVGETQYF. Written as DNA, the CDR3 is TGTGCCAGCAGCTTAGGCGGAGCAGGGGTGGGGGAGACCCAGTACTTC.

V gene TRBV5-1 combines with J gene TRBJ2-1, with D perhaps TRBD1 (6 bases). The CDR3 totals 17 residues. Germline V gene data show CDR1 as SGHRS and CDR2 as YFSETQ. Trimming stripped 0 bases from V and 0 bases from J, with 13 bases between. This chain's CDR3 is CASSLVTGRSSYNEQFF. The DNA for the CDR3 is TGCGCCAGCAGCTTGGTAACAGGGCGTAGCTCCTACAATGAGCAGTTCTTC.

The V call is TRBV7-9, the J call TRBJ2-1, with D perhaps matching TRBD2 (7 bases). The CDR3 consists of 16 residues. V was shortened by 4 bases and J by 5 bases, with 18 bases between the two germline ends. CDR1 is SEHNR, CDR2 FQNEAQ, per germline (reference sequence). CDR3 coding DNA: TGTGCCAGCAGCTGGTCTGGGGGGAGGGGGGACAATGAGCAGTTCTTC. It encodes CASSWSGGRGDNEQFF.

The rearrangement links TRBV7-9 to TRBJ1-3; 7 bases line up with TRBD1. The CDR3 consists of 16 residues. Germline values: CDR1 SEHNR, CDR2 FQNEAQ (reference sequence). V lost 1 base to trimming and J lost 0 bases; unmatched junction nucleotides: 3. CDR3 coding DNA: TGTGCCAGCAGCTTAGTAGGGGGCCGCTCTGGAAACACCATATATTTT. Translation: CASSLVGGRSGNTIYF.

V is TRBV28 and J is TRBJ2-1; the match to TRBD2 covers 12 bases. Trimming cost V 6 bases and J 15 bases; bases outside gene matches: 6. CDR3 length: 12 amino acids. The germline gives CDR1 MDHEN, CDR2 SYDVKM. The CDR3 sequence is CASRTSGGDRFF. For the CDR3, the DNA is TGTGCCAGCAGGACTAGCGGGGGTGATAGGTTCTTC.

The chain joins TRBV11-3 to TRBJ1-1, with D unresolved. CDR3 length: 12 residues. CDR1 and CDR2 from the germline V gene are SGHNT and YENEEA. V was clipped by 5 bases and J by 3 bases, with 7 bases between them. The DNA for the CDR3 is TGTGCCAGCAGCCAGGAAGACACTGAAGCTTTCTTT. Translated: CASSQEDTEAFF.

The chain combines TRBV27 with TRBJ2-1, with a tentative D call TRBD1 (5 bases). CDR3 length equals 12 residues. Germline loops: CDR1 MNHEY, CDR2 SMNVEV (reference sequence). Trimming stripped 2 bases from V and 10 bases from J, with 9 bases between. The CDR3 region is CASSLQGREQFF. The CDR3 nucleotides read TGTGCCAGCAGTTTACAGGGCCGCGAGCAGTTCTTC.

This clone was seen only once. The chain combines TRBV27 with TRBJ2-3; a possible D gene is TRBD2 (6 bases). V lost 6 bases and J lost 4, with 14 bases in between. The CDR3 covers 14 residues. Germline assignment: CDR1 MNHEY and CDR2 SMNVEV (reference sequence). The CDR3 loop reads CASSRDSLSDTQYF. CDR3 DNA sequence: TGTGCCAGCAGCCGGGACTCGTTGTCAGATACGCAGTATTTT.

This sequence joins TRBV4-3 and TRBJ1-1; TRBD1 agrees at 8 bases. J gave up 1 base and V 4 bases, and 5 bases lay outside the gene matches. This CDR3 has 15 residues. CDR1 and CDR2 from the germline V gene are LGHNA and YSLEER. CDR3 in amino acids: CASSLGQGGNTEAFF. For the CDR3, the DNA is TGCGCCAGCAGCCTCGGACAGGGCGGGAACACTGAAGCTTTCTTT.

The rearrangement uses TRBV29-1 and TRBJ2-5; D remains ambiguous. The CDR3 consists of 11 residues. Per the germline V gene, CDR1 is SQVTM and CDR2 is ANQGSEA. With 4 bases removed from V and 5 bases from J, the gap between germline ends came to 8 bases. CDR3 coding DNA: TGCAGCGTTGCAGGCCGGGAGACCCAGTACTTC. Translation: CSVAGRETQYF. The variable domain in full, completed from reference TRBV29-1 and TRBJ2-5, reads SAVISQKPSRDICQRGTSLTIQCQVDSQVTMMFWYRQQPGQSLTLIATANQGSEATYESGFVIDKFPISRPNLTFSTLTVSNMSPEDSSIYLCSVAGRETQYFGPGTRLLVL.

This clone was picked up one time. The CDR3, as DNA: TGTGCCAGCAGCTTATCCCCAGGACAGTCCTACGAGCAGTACGTC. It specifies CASSLSPGQSYEQYV. The chain couples TRBV7-8 to TRBJ2-7; the D gene is possibly TRBD1 (6 bases). CDR1 and CDR2 (germline): SGHVS, FQNEAQ. V was clipped by 2 bases and J by 1 base, with 12 bases between them. The CDR3 runs to 15 residues.

The genes are TRBV5-4 and TRBJ2-7; D call uncertain. There are 13 residues in the CDR3. Deletions cut 1 base from V and 5 bases from J, with 10 bases between. Looked up from germline, CDR1 is SGHNT and CDR2 is YYREEE (reference sequence). The CDR3 spells CASSLYGLHEQYF. CDR3 nucleotide sequence: TGTGCCAGCAGCTTGTACGGTTTACACGAGCAGTACTTC.

The rearrangement links TRBV5-6 to TRBJ2-2; D is unclear. Germline assignment: CDR1 SGHDT and CDR2 YYEEEE. V was shortened by 0 bases and J by 1 base, with 4 bases between the two germline ends. The length of the CDR3 is 14 residues. CDR3 nucleotide sequence: TGTGCCAGCAGCTTGGCAGTGAACACCGGGGAGCTGTTTTTT. Its translation: CASSLAVNTGELFF.

The rearrangement joins TRBV19 to TRBJ1-4; D is unclear. The V gene's germline CDR1 is LNHDA and CDR2 SQIVND (reference sequence). The CDR3 has 16 residues. The V end was cut by 5 bases, the J end by 5 bases, with 18 bases between. The CDR3 sequence: CASSRTEAGKNEKLFF. In DNA, the CDR3 is TGTGCCAGTAGTCGGACGGAGGCCGGGAAGAATGAAAAACTGTTTTTT. Looking up the rest from reference TRBV19 and TRBJ1-4 gives the full variable domain: DGGITQSPKYLFRKEGQNVTLSCEQNLNHDAMYWYRQDPGQGLRLIYYSQIVNDFQKGDIAEGYSVSREKKESFPLTVTSAQKNPTAFYLCASSRTEAGKNEKLFFGSGTQLSVL.

This sequence joins TRBV4-1 and TRBJ2-7; TRBD1 matches at 7 bases. V lost 3 bases to trimming and J lost 2 bases; unmatched junction nucleotides: 13. The germline V gene has CDR1 MGHRA and CDR2 YSYEKL. The CDR3 consists of 17 residues. The CDR3 DNA follows: TGCGCCAGCAGCCAGAGGTTCCGACAGGGCTTAACCTACGAGCAGTACTTC. This translates into CASSQRFRQGLTYEQYF.

The chain uses TRBV30 and TRBJ2-4; TRBD2 matches at 8 bases. Germline V gene data show CDR1 as GTSNPN and CDR2 as SVGIG (reference sequence). The length of the CDR3 is 16 residues. The V segment lost 2 bases and the J segment 7 bases; nucleotides outside the gene matches: 13. The CDR3 nucleotides read TGTGCCTGGAGTCCCAAAACTGGACCGGGAGGGAACATTCAGTACTTC. This sequence encodes CAWSPKTGPGGNIQYF.

V and J are TRBV10-3 and TRBJ1-5; 8 nucleotides agree with TRBD1. The germline V gene has CDR1 ENHRY and CDR2 SYGVKD. CDR3 size: 15 residues. J gave up 6 bases and V 6 bases, and 10 bases lay outside the gene matches. The CDR3, as DNA: TGTGCCATCAGCGTATCGGACAGGGAGGTTCAGCCCCAGCATTTT. It yields the protein CAISVSDREVQPQHF.

J is TRBJ2-7 and V is TRBV9, with 11 positions matching TRBD1. This CDR3 is 15 amino acids long. The V gene's germline CDR1 is SGDLS and CDR2 YYNGEE. V dropped 0 bases and J dropped 3; count of bases not matched to a gene: 2. The CDR3 DNA reads as TGTGCCAGCAGCGTAGGGGACAGGGGGATCTACGAGCAGTACTTC. Protein product: CASSVGDRGIYEQYF.

This clone appeared once. The V call is TRBV5-1, the J call TRBJ1-2, with 7 bases lining up with TRBD1. V was clipped by 0 bases and J by 7 bases; unmatched bases: 9. The CDR3 loop spans 15 amino acids. Germline V lookup: CDR1 SGHRS, CDR2 YFSETQ. The CDR3 sequence is CASSLEGTVGRGYTF. The CDR3 DNA is TGCGCCAGCAGCTTGGAGGGGACAGTCGGCCGTGGCTACACCTTC.

This clone was recorded a few times. This rearrangement joins TRBV10-2 to TRBJ1-1, with 7 bases fitting TRBD1. J gave up 1 base and V 4 bases, and 6 bases lay outside the gene matches. The V gene's germline CDR1 is WSHSY and CDR2 SAAADI. This CDR3 has 15 residues. DNA for the CDR3: TGCGCCAGCAGTGGGCCGGGACAGAGGAACACTGAAGCTTTCTTT. It encodes CASSGPGQRNTEAFF.

This clone was detected once. J is TRBJ1-5 and V is TRBV19; a weak D match, TRBD1 (5 bases). Trimming removed 5 bases at V and 3 bases at J, with 11 bases between. Germline V gene data show CDR1 as LNHDA and CDR2 as SQIVND (reference sequence). There are 14 residues in the CDR3. CDR3 nucleotides: TGTGCCAGTAGTGAAGGCAGGGACAATCAGCCCCAGCATTTT. Its protein is CASSEGRDNQPQHF.

The chain has TRBV7-9 and TRBJ2-5; possibly TRBD2 for D (7 bases). CDR3 size: 13 residues. In germline, CDR1 is SEHNR, CDR2 FQNEAQ (reference sequence). V dropped 10 bases and J dropped 2 bases, with 14 bases sitting between them. As DNA, the CDR3 is TGTGCCATAGGGGGGGCGGAACAAGAGACCCAGTACTTC. It translates to CAIGGAEQETQYF.